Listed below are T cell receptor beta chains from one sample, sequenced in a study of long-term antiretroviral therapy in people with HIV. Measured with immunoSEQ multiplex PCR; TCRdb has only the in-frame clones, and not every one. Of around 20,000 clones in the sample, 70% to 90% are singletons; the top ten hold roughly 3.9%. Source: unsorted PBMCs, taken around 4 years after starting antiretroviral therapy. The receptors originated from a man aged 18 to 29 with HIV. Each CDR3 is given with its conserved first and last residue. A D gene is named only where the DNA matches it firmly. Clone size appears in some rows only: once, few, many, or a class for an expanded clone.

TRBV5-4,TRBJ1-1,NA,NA,CASSFYKGDGAFF,TGTGCCAGCAGCTTTTACAAGGGGGATGGAGCTTTCTTT
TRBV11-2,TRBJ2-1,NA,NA,CASSLIPFREQFF,TGTGCCAGCAGCTTAATCCCGTTCCGGGAGCAGTTCTTC
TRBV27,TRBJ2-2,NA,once,CASSPENTGELFF,TGTGCCAGCAGTCCCGAGAACACCGGGGAGCTGTTTTTT
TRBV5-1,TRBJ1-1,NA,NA,CASRRDIQRFTEAFF,TGCGCCAGCAGGCGGGATATACAGCGGTTCACTGAAGCTTTCTTT
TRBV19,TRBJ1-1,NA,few,CASSISRGIEAFF,TGTGCCAGTAGTATTTCGAGGGGAATTGAAGCTTTCTTT
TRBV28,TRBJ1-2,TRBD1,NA,CASSTLVGTGARGYTF,TGTGCCAGCAGTACCCTGGTGGGGACAGGGGCAAGGGGCTACACCTTC
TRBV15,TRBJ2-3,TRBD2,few,CATSLAGLDTQYF,TGTGCCACCAGCCTAGCGGGGTTAGATACGCAGTATTTT
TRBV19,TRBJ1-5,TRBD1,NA,CASSNRGFGQPQHF,TGTGCCAGTAGTAACAGGGGATTTGGGCAGCCCCAGCATTTT
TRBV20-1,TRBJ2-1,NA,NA,CSARDGDEQFF,TGCAGTGCTAGAGATGGGGATGAGCAGTTCTTC
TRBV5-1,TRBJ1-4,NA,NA,CASSRTGNTNEKLFF,TGCGCCAGCAGCCGAACAGGGAATACTAATGAAAAACTGTTTTTT
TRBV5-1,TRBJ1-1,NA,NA,CASSLSVVTPEAFF,TGCGCCAGCAGCTTGTCGGTAGTTACCCCTGAAGCTTTCTTT
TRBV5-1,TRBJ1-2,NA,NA,CASTESGRGYTF,TGCGCCAGCACCGAGTCTGGCAGAGGCTACACCTTC
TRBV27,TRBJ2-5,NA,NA,CASSLLRGETQYF,TGTGCCAGCAGTTTATTACGGGGGGAGACCCAGTACTTC
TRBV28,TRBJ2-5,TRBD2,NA,CASSFDGGAQETQYF,TGTGCCAGCAGTTTTGACGGGGGGGCGCAAGAGACCCAGTACTTC
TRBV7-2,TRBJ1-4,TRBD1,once,CASSSRQGGKLFF,TGTGCCAGCAGCTCCCGACAGGGAGGAAAACTGTTTTTT
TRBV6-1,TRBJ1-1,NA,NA,CASSVDRSFPAAFF,TGTGCCAGCAGTGTGGACCGCTCTTTTCCTGCGGCTTTCTTT
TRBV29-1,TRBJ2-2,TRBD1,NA,CSALGRDRSNTGELFF,TGCAGCGCCCTGGGACGGGACAGATCGAACACCGGGGAGCTGTTTTTT
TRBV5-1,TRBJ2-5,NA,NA,CASSALPMETQYF,TGCGCCAGCAGCGCCCTCCCTATGGAGACCCAGTACTTC
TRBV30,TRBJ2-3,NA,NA,CAWARDTNTDTQYF,TGTGCCTGGGCACGGGACACCAACACAGATACGCAGTATTTT
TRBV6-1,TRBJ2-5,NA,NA,CASSELVETQYF,TGTGCCAGCAGTGAGCTAGTTGAGACCCAGTACTTC
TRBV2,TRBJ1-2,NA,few,CASSGQQVYGYTF,TGTGCCAGCAGTGGACAGCAAGTCTATGGCTACACCTTC
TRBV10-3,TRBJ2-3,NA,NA,CAIEEQGGTQYF,TGTGCCATCGAGGAGCAAGGGGGTACGCAGTATTTT
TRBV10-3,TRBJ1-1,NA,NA,CAIRRSGMNTEAFF,TGTGCCATCAGGCGGAGTGGGATGAACACTGAAGCTTTCTTT
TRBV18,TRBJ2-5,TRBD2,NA,CASSPFGGGAGTQYF,TGTGCCAGCTCACCATTCGGCGGGGGGGCCGGGACCCAGTACTTC
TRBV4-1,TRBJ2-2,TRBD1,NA,CASSHPWTGGTGELFF,TGCGCCAGCAGCCACCCCTGGACAGGGGGCACCGGGGAGCTGTTTTTT
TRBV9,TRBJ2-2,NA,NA,CASTIEGGAPGELFF,TGTGCCAGCACCATAGAGGGGGGGGCTCCCGGGGAGCTGTTTTTT
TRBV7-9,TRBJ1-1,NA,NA,CASSFSSGYTEAFF,TGTGCCAGCAGCTTTAGCTCGGGGTACACTGAAGCTTTCTTT
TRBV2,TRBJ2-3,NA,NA,CASSGHSTDTQYF,TGTGCCAGCAGTGGGCACAGCACAGATACGCAGTATTTT
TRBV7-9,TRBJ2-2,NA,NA,CASSPPMSSGELFF,TGTGCCAGCAGCCCCCCTATGAGCTCCGGGGAGCTGTTTTTT
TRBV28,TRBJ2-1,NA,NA,CASSLGYSYNEQFF,TGTGCCAGCAGTTTGGGCTATTCCTACAATGAGCAGTTCTTC
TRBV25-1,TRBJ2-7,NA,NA,CASSASQGVSNEQYF,TGTGCCAGCAGTGCGTCTCAGGGTGTTAGCAACGAGCAGTACTTC
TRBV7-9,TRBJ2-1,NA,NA,CASSQPGANEQFF,TGTGCCAGCAGTCAGCCGGGGGCCAATGAGCAGTTCTTC
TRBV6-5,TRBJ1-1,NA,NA,CASSYSNTLNTEAFF,TGTGCCAGCAGTTACTCGAACACCTTGAACACTGAAGCTTTCTTT
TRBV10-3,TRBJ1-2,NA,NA,CAISEYSERSYGYTF,TGTGCCATCAGTGAGTATTCGGAAAGATCCTATGGCTACACCTTC
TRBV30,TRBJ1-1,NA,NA,CAWSVPGVNTEAFF,TGTGCCTGGAGTGTACCCGGGGTGAACACTGAAGCTTTCTTT
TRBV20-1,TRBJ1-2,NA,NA,CSARVGNGYTF,TGCAGTGCTAGAGTGGGGAACGGCTACACCTTC
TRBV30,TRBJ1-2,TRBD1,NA,CAWRVGGDRGYYGYTF,TGTGCCTGGAGGGTGGGAGGGGACAGGGGGTACTATGGCTACACCTTC
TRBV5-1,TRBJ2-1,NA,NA,CASSFPKAGNNEQFF,TGCGCCAGCAGCTTCCCTAAGGCAGGGAACAATGAGCAGTTCTTC
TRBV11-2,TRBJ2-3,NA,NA,CASSLALRDTQYF,TGTGCCAGCAGCTTGGCCCTGAGAGATACGCAGTATTTT
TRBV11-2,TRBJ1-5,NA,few,CASSPNGQPQHF,TGTGCCAGCAGCCCGAACGGGCAGCCCCAGCATTTT
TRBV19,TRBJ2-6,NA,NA,CASSIGDGSGANVLTF,TGTGCCAGTAGTATAGGGGACGGCTCTGGGGCCAACGTCCTGACTTTC
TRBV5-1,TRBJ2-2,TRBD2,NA,CASSLGLAANTGELFF,TGCGCCAGCAGCCTAGGACTAGCGGCGAACACCGGGGAGCTGTTTTTT
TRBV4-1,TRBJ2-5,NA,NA,CASSQDGGETQYF,TGCGCCAGCAGCCAAGATGGCGGGGAGACCCAGTACTTC
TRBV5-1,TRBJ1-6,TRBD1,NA,CASSSVGQTNSPLHF,TGCGCCAGCAGCTCCGTGGGACAGACGAATTCACCCCTCCACTTT
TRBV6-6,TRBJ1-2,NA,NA,CASSYLIRQVDGYTF,TGTGCCAGCAGTTACCTCATCAGACAGGTGGATGGCTACACCTTC
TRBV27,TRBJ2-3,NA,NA,CASSLSRVTDTQYF,TGTGCCAGCAGTTTATCCCGGGTGACAGATACGCAGTATTTT
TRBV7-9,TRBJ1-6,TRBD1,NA,CASSWDSNSPLHF,TGTGCCAGCAGTTGGGACAGCAATTCACCCCTCCACTTT
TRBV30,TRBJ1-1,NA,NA,CAWSVTGLGTEAFF,TGTGCCTGGAGTGTAACAGGTTTGGGCACTGAAGCTTTCTTT
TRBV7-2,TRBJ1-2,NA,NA,CASSSPNYGYTF,TGTGCCAGCAGCTCGCCGAACTATGGCTACACCTTC
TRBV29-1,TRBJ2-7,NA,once,CSVVGQNSYEQYF,TGCAGCGTTGTAGGCCAGAACTCCTACGAGCAGTACTTC
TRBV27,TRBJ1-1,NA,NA,CASSLRGWGAAFF,TGTGCCAGCAGTTTAAGAGGATGGGGAGCGGCTTTCTTT
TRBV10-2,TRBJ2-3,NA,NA,CASKDRRGAGTDTQYF,TGCGCCAGCAAAGATAGGAGGGGGGCCGGCACAGATACGCAGTATTTT
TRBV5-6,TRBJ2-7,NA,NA,CASSFEGSSYEQYF,TGTGCCAGCAGCTTTGAGGGATCGTCCTACGAGCAGTACTTC
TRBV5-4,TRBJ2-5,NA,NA,CASSGTEETQYF,TGTGCCAGCAGCGGGACTGAAGAGACCCAGTACTTC
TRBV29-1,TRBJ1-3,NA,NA,CSVEGVGGGGNTIYF,TGCAGCGTTGAAGGTGTCGGGGGAGGTGGAAACACCATATATTTT